The rows below give T cell receptor beta chains drawn from one sample of a study of shared clonotypes between healthy human individuals. The method was immunoSEQ multiplex PCR; TCRdb's version includes in-frame clones alone and lacks a portion of them. Seen here are 600,000 or so clones, around 96% observed once, and the top ten hold over 0.1%. The specimen sequenced was naive CD8+ T cells sorted from blood. The receptors were sampled from a woman aged 25 to 39 in good health. The CDR3 runs from the conserved cysteine through the conserved F or W. The order of the fields is D gene, clone size, V gene, J gene, CDR3 DNA, CDR3 protein. D genes are given only for firm matches. Size tells how often a clone was seen (once, few, many) or the class of an expanded clone, and some rows leave it out.

TRBD2	NA	TRBV5-8	TRBJ2-1	TGTGCCAGCAGCTTTGGGGGGGTTTACAATGAGCAGTTCTTC	CASSFGGVYNEQFF
NA	NA	TRBV4-2	TRBJ2-7	TGTGCCAGCAGCCAAGGGAGCTCGCTTGACTACGAGCAGTACTTC	CASSQGSSLDYEQYF
NA	NA	TRBV19	TRBJ1-5	TGTGCCAGTAGCGAGGACGGCGATAGCAATCAGCCCCAGCATTTT	CASSEDGDSNQPQHF
NA	NA	TRBV29-1	TRBJ2-1	TGCAGCGGGGACATTAGCCCCTCCTACAATGAGCAGTTCTTC	CSGDISPSYNEQFF
NA	NA	TRBV7-9	TRBJ2-3	TGTGCCAGCAGCCTCATAAAGGACAGTGCACCACCGCAGTATTTT	CASSLIKDSAPPQYF
TRBD1	NA	TRBV27	TRBJ1-4	TGTGCCAGCAGTGTCGGGACAGGGTACGAAAAACTGTTTTTT	CASSVGTGYEKLFF
TRBD2	NA	TRBV7-2	TRBJ2-1	TGTGCCAGCAGCTTAACTAGCGGGAGCGGTGAGCAGTTCTTC	CASSLTSGSGEQFF
NA	NA	TRBV13	TRBJ2-7	TGTGCCAGCAGCTTAGGCCACCGTCAGAGCTACGAGCAGTACTTC	CASSLGHRQSYEQYF
NA	NA	TRBV27	TRBJ2-2	TGTGCCAGCAGCCAGAACATGATCACCGGGGAGCTGTTTTTT	CASSQNMITGELFF
NA	NA	TRBV28	TRBJ1-5	TGTGCCAGCAGTGCATCCGGGCCTTACAATCAGCCCCAGCATTTT	CASSASGPYNQPQHF
NA	NA	TRBV9	TRBJ1-3	TGTGCCAGCAGCGTGCGTAGTACGGGGGTATCTGGAAACACCATATATTTT	CASSVRSTGVSGNTIYF
NA	NA	TRBV28	TRBJ2-3	TGTGCCAGCACCCGGGACACCCTGGGAGATACGCAGTATTTT	CASTRDTLGDTQYF
TRBD1	once	TRBV25-1	TRBJ2-7	TGTGCCAGCAGTGAAGGGACAGGGAGCTCCTACGAGCAGTACTTC	CASSEGTGSSYEQYF
NA	NA	TRBV6-1	TRBJ1-2	TGTGCCAGCAGCCGGATGAGTGGGAGAGACTATGGCTACACCTTC	CASSRMSGRDYGYTF
NA	NA	TRBV27	TRBJ2-1	TGTGCCAGCAGTTTATTTGGGGGCTCCTACAATGAGCAGTTCTTC	CASSLFGGSYNEQFF
TRBD2	once	TRBV19	TRBJ2-1	TGTGCCAGTAGTATGACCCTAGCGGGAGATGAGAATGAGCAGTTCTTC	CASSMTLAGDENEQFF
TRBD1	NA	TRBV5-1	TRBJ2-5	TGCGCCAGCAGCTTGGGGGACAGTCAAGAGACCCAGTACTTC	CASSLGDSQETQYF
NA	NA	TRBV19	TRBJ1-3	TGTGCCAGTAGTGCTCCGGGGGATGGTGGAAACACCATATATTTT	CASSAPGDGGNTIYF
NA	NA	TRBV28	TRBJ2-3	TGTGCCAGCACCTTTGGAGGGGCAGATACGCAGTATTTT	CASTFGGADTQYF
NA	NA	TRBV13	TRBJ1-2	TGTGCCAGCAGCAAACATACCCCCGACCCCAACTATGGCTACACCTTC	CASSKHTPDPNYGYTF
TRBD1	few	TRBV29-1	TRBJ1-2	TGCAGCGCCCTTGCGGGACAGCCTTATGGCTACACCTTC	CSALAGQPYGYTF
NA	once	TRBV2	TRBJ1-1	TGTGCCAGCAGTGCAGGCCGGAACACTGAAGCTTTCTTT	CASSAGRNTEAFF
NA	NA	TRBV13	TRBJ2-7	TGTGCCAGCAGCTTGGACAGAACATACGAGCAGTACTTC	CASSLDRTYEQYF
NA	NA	TRBV19	TRBJ1-1	TGTGCCAGTAGTATAGACAGGGAGACTGAAGCTTTCTTT	CASSIDRETEAFF
NA	NA	TRBV28	TRBJ2-1	TGTGCCACTTGGGCCCCCACCTACAATGAGCAGTTCTTC	CATWAPTYNEQFF
NA	NA	TRBV6-5	TRBJ2-3	TGTGCCAGCAGTTACTCACGGGAGCTCACAGATACGCAGTATTTT	CASSYSRELTDTQYF
TRBD2	NA	TRBV7-9	TRBJ2-7	TGTGCCAGCAGCTTCGTTTCCGCCGTTCTAGCGGGAGTCACCTACGAGCAGTACTTC	CASSFVSAVLAGVTYEQYF
NA	NA	TRBV28	TRBJ2-3	TGTGCCAGCAGTCTAACACCCTCCGAAGCAGATACGCAGTATTTT	CASSLTPSEADTQYF
NA	NA	TRBV30	TRBJ2-2	TGTGCCTGGAGTGTACTAATGGCCGCCGTGAGTGGCACCGGGGAGCTGTTTTTT	CAWSVLMAAVSGTGELFF
NA	NA	TRBV4-2	TRBJ2-7	TGTGCCAGCAGCCGGACCCCGGGACACCGAACCTACGAGCAGTACTTC	CASSRTPGHRTYEQYF
NA	NA	TRBV28	TRBJ1-5	TGTGCCAGCAGTTTATACCCGGAGTGGGGTTCTGGCAATCAGCCCCAGCATTTT	CASSLYPEWGSGNQPQHF
NA	NA	TRBV4-1	TRBJ1-3	TGCGCCAGCAGCTCGGGGGACAAGTTCTCTGGAAACACCATATATTTT	CASSSGDKFSGNTIYF
TRBD1	NA	TRBV9	TRBJ1-2	TGTGCCAGCAGCGTGAGGGACAGCTATGGCTACACCTTC	CASSVRDSYGYTF
NA	once	TRBV9	TRBJ2-1	TGTGCCAGCAGCGTAGATGAGTGGATACAGTTCTTC	CASSVDEWIQFF
NA	NA	TRBV5-4	TRBJ1-1	TGTGCCAGCAGGTCGGACACTGAAGCTTTCTTT	CASRSDTEAFF
TRBD2	NA	TRBV27	TRBJ2-3	TGTGCCAGCAGTTTATTCAGCGGGAGCATGGATACGCAGTATTTT	CASSLFSGSMDTQYF
NA	few	TRBV7-9	TRBJ1-4	TGTGCCAGCGCTTGGGACACAGGACTGTTTTTT	CASAWDTGLFF